Following are 22 T cell receptor beta chains from one sample sequenced in a study of blood T cells in healthy people across ages. A second roughly 7 to 12 cycle PCR used barcoded and J-beta primers. MiXCR, applied by TCRdb to the 5' RACE reads, yields one record per CDR3 protein. This sample has 800,000 to 950,000 distinct CDR3 sequences, with under 35% found just once. The same data also went into a second study, on T cells of mothers and their children.

Sample: blood. These receptors all come from a woman aged 40 to 55 in good health.

In its sample, this clonotype was seen many times. V and J are TRBV6-5 and TRBJ2-3; 15 positions match TRBD2. Germline V gene lookup returns CDR1 MNHEY and CDR2 SVGAGI. The ends lost 1 base at V and 3 bases at J; junction bases unmatched: 5. The CDR3 runs to 18 residues. The CDR3 spells CASSYFGTSGGQTDTQYF. CDR3 nucleotides: TGTGCCAGCAGTTACTTCGGGACTAGCGGGGGGCAAACAGATACGCAGTATTTT.

This clonotype was counted between two and nine times. This chain joins TRBV14 and TRBJ2-7; the D gene is possibly TRBD1 (6 bases). Germline values: CDR1 SGHDN, CDR2 FVKESK. The V and J ends lost 0 bases and 5 bases respectively, with 14 bases between them. The CDR3 totals 15 residues. CDR3 DNA: TGTGCCAGCAGCCAAGATTTCCAGGGGCGCAACGAGCAGTACTTC. Amino acids: CASSQDFQGRNEQYF.

This clonotype was detected only a few times. A single base separates this from a much larger clone, so it may be a read error. The rearrangement uses TRBV7-8 and TRBJ2-1; 8 bases align to TRBD1. Germline V gene data show CDR1 as SGHVS and CDR2 as FQNEAQ. V lost 4 bases to trimming and J lost 6 bases; unmatched junction nucleotides: 5. The CDR3 totals 14 residues. The CDR3 reads CASSWGQACNEQFF. The CDR3 DNA reads TGTGCCAGCAGCTGGGGACAGGCTTGCAATGAGCAGTTCTTC.

The sample holds many counts of this clonotype. The chain joins TRBV15 to TRBJ2-7, with D perhaps TRBD2 (6 bases). The CDR3 extends over 13 amino acids. Trimming left V 5 bases short and J 3 bases short, with 11 bases between. The germline V gene has CDR1 LNHNV and CDR2 YYDKDF (reference sequence). The DNA for the CDR3 is TGTGCCACCAGCGGAGGGCTAGGCTACGAGCAGTACTTC. Protein: CATSGGLGYEQYF.

This clonotype turned up a few times. The junction departs from germline at one end; a sequencing error may be responsible. The V gene is TRBV5-1, the J gene TRBJ1-4; D remains ambiguous. Per the germline V gene, CDR1 is SGHRS and CDR2 is YFSETQ. This CDR3 is built from 15 residues. The CDR3 spells CASGLDAGDNEKLFF. In DNA, the CDR3 is TGCGCCAGCGGCTTGGACGCAGGCGATAATGAAAAACTGTTTTTT. Full variable domain (rest looked up from reference TRBV5-1 and TRBJ1-4): KAGVTQTPRYLIKTRGQQVTLSCSPISGHRSVSWYQQTPGQGLQFLFEYFSETQRNKGNFPGRFSGRQFSNSRSEMNVSTLELGDSALYLCASGLDAGDNEKLFFGSGTQLSVL.

This clonotype occurred a few times. The chain employs TRBV28 and TRBJ1-1; 10 bases are a match to TRBD1. Germline-derived CDR1 and CDR2 are MDHEN and SYDVKM. Germline trimming cut 6 bases from V and 4 bases from J; bases unmatched to any gene: 14. The length of the CDR3 is 17 residues. The CDR3 sequence is CASSSPGQGVLVTEAFF. Here the CDR3 DNA reads TGTGCCAGCAGCTCCCCCGGACAGGGGGTTTTGGTCACTGAAGCTTTCTTT.

Notes on this clonotype: Because the CDR3 is missing its conserved closing phenylalanine or tryptophan, this is likely a read error. The V call is TRBV27, the J call TRBJ2-7; weak D call: TRBD2 (6 bases). V lost 5 bases, J lost 3 bases, and 11 bases lay in between. Germline V gene lookup returns CDR1 MNHEY and CDR2 SMNVEV (reference sequence). The CDR3 has 13 amino acids. CDR3 loop: CASSPRGNYEQYC. The CDR3 DNA follows: TGTGCCAGCAGTCCGCGGGGCAACTACGAGCAGTACTGC.

In this sample, this clonotype turned up many times. The V gene is TRBV12-3 or TRBV12-4, the J gene TRBJ2-1; TRBD2 matches at 13 bases. The CDR3 consists of 14 residues. Trimming removed 5 bases from V and 8 bases from J; junction bases left unmatched: 3. CDR3: CASSKGLAGDEQFF. CDR3 nucleotide sequence: TGTGCCAGCAGTAAAGGACTAGCGGGGGATGAGCAGTTCTTC.

This clonotype has at least ten counts. The chain joins TRBV10-3 to TRBJ2-3; possibly TRBD2 for D (6 bases). The ends were cut back, 0 bases at V and 5 bases at J, with 6 bases in the middle. Germline CDR1 reads ENHRY; CDR2 reads SYGVKD. This CDR3 region has 13 residues. For the CDR3, the DNA is TGTGCCATCAGTGAGTCGACTAGAGATACGCAGTATTTT. Translating it yields CAISESTRDTQYF.

J is TRBJ2-1 and V is TRBV6-1; 7 bases are a match to TRBD1. Germline loops: CDR1 MNHNS, CDR2 SASEGT. The CDR3 sequence is 17 residues long. J was trimmed by 4 bases and V by 0 bases; bases with no gene match: 9. The CDR3 coding sequence is TGTGCCAGCAGTGAAGCCGTGTGGGACAGCCTTTACAATGAGCAGTTCTTC. This sequence encodes CASSEAVWDSLYNEQFF.

The chain employs TRBV28 and TRBJ2-7, with TRBD2 matching over 8 bases. V was clipped by 8 bases and J by 2 bases; unmatched bases: 14. The CDR3 totals 16 residues. Germline V gene sequence: CDR1 MDHEN, CDR2 SYDVKM. The CDR3 DNA sequence: TGTGCCAGCTCCCCGGGGGGGATAAGTAGAACCTACGAGCAGTACTTC. Protein product: CASSPGGISRTYEQYF. Full variable domain (remainder filled in from reference TRBV28 and TRBJ2-7): DVKVTQSSRYLVKRTGEKVFLECVQDMDHENMFWYRQDPGLGLRLIYFSYDVKMKEKGDIPEGYSVSREKKERFSLILESASTNQTSMYLCASSPGGISRTYEQYFGPGTRLTVT.

This clonotype was seen at least ten times. V and J are TRBV20-1 and TRBJ2-1, with no clear D. This CDR3 is 14 amino acids long. The germline V and J ends were trimmed by 6 bases and 4 bases, with 16 bases remaining between them. CDR1 is DFQATT and CDR2 is SNEGSKA in the germline V gene (reference sequence). This CDR3 reads CSARAYRAYNEQFF. The DNA of the CDR3 is TGCAGTGCAAGGGCCTACCGGGCGTACAATGAGCAGTTCTTC.

The chain is built from TRBV24-1 and TRBJ2-2; 8 bases fit TRBD1. The germline V gene has CDR1 KGHDR and CDR2 SFDVKD. The CDR3 covers 16 residues. The junction had 9 bases not matched to a gene; V was cut back by 3 bases and J by 7 bases. CDR3 amino acids: CATSDQGQGEDGELFF. The CDR3 DNA sequence: TGTGCCACCAGTGATCAAGGACAGGGTGAGGACGGGGAGCTGTTTTTT.

The J gene is TRBJ2-5, the V gene TRBV3-1; D unclear. Trimming stripped 1 base from V and 0 bases from J, with 9 bases between. Germline CDR1 LGHDT, CDR2 YNNKEL (reference sequence). This CDR3 contains 15 residues. CDR3 nucleotide sequence: TGTGCCAGCAGCCAAGGCAATGGCAACCAAGAGACCCAGTACTTC. It yields the protein CASSQGNGNQETQYF.

V gene TRBV5-5 combines with J gene TRBJ2-3; D gene uncertain. The CDR3 sequence is 14 residues long. From germline, CDR1 is SGHKS and CDR2 YYEKEE (reference sequence). Trimming took 2 bases from V and 1 from J, leaving 8 bases between them. CDR3 in DNA: TGTGCCAGCAGCTTCATAACCGGCACAGATACGCAGTATTTT. As protein: CASSFITGTDTQYF.

The V call is TRBV7-9, the J call TRBJ1-2, with a possible D match to TRBD1 (6 bases). The CDR3 runs to 14 residues. The germline CDR1 and CDR2 sequences are SEHNR and FQNEAQ (reference sequence). V was shortened by 5 bases and J by 9 bases, with 19 bases between the two germline ends. The CDR3, as DNA: TGTGCCAGCAGCGGAAGAGGGGGGTACGAAAGCTACACCTTC. As protein: CASSGRGGYESYTF.

This clonotype was seen more than once but under ten times. The rearrangement uses TRBV2 and TRBJ1-5, with D unresolved. Trimming removed 1 base at V and 7 bases at J, with 11 bases between. Germline CDR1 SNHLY, CDR2 FYNNEI. The length of the CDR3 is 14 residues. The CDR3 region is CASSEGVGRQPQHF. The CDR3 nucleotides read TGTGCCAGCAGTGAAGGGGTGGGCCGGCAGCCCCAGCATTTT.

This clonotype showed up many times. V is TRBV20-1 and J is TRBJ2-5, with 13 bases aligning to TRBD2. The CDR3 extends over 14 amino acids. With 8 bases clipped from V and 4 bases from J, the junction kept 7 bases outside the gene matches. Germline V gene data show CDR1 as DFQATT and CDR2 as SNEGSKA (reference sequence). CDR3 sequence (DNA): TGCAGTTCGACTAGCGGGGGGTTCGGAGAGACCCAGTACTTC. It is translated as CSSTSGGFGETQYF.

The table lists this clonotype with many counts. The rearrangement uses TRBV20-1 and TRBJ1-2; TRBD1 matches at 7 bases. Trimming removed 6 bases from V and 4 bases from J; junction bases left unmatched: 11. The CDR3 extends over 14 amino acids. In germline, CDR1 is DFQATT, CDR2 SNEGSKA (reference sequence). The CDR3 nucleotides are TGCAGTGCGGTCACAGGGGCCCACGGCTATGGCTACACCTTC. Amino acids: CSAVTGAHGYGYTF.

This clonotype was counted a few times. The chain recombines TRBV24-1 with TRBJ2-3; no clear D gene. V was cut by 3 bases and J by 2 bases, with 11 bases left in between. Looked up from germline, CDR1 is KGHDR and CDR2 is SFDVKD. There are 15 residues in the CDR3. The CDR3 DNA reads TGTGCCACCAGTGATCCCTTTTCCCCCACAGATACGCAGTATTTT. Encoded protein: CATSDPFSPTDTQYF.

This rearrangement joins TRBV7-9 to TRBJ2-3, with D possibly being TRBD2 (6 bases). The germline CDR1 and CDR2 sequences are SEHNR and FQNEAQ (reference sequence). This CDR3 is built from 15 residues. Trimming left V 1 base short and J 6 bases short, with 14 bases between. The CDR3 DNA reads TGTGCCAGCAGCTTAGGGGAGGCCTTGTCCGATACGCAGTATTTT. Amino acids: CASSLGEALSDTQYF.

The chain employs TRBV7-9 and TRBJ2-2; 7 bases match TRBD1. CDR1 and CDR2 from the germline V gene are SEHNR and FQNEAQ (reference sequence). The CDR3 contains 16 residues. The V segment lost 5 bases and the J segment 4 bases; nucleotides outside the gene matches: 10. In DNA, the CDR3 is TGTGCCAGCAGCGCCTCAGGGACAGAGAGCACCGGGGAGCTGTTTTTT. This translates into CASSASGTESTGELFF.